The 24 T cell receptor beta chains below come from one sample, sequenced in a study of control samples from healthy donors and cancer patients. Here immunoSEQ multiplex PCR was the method, and the copy in TCRdb shows in-frame clones only, minus some. The data show tens of thousands of clones, with about 88% seen just once and 5.7% held by the top ten. Sequencing input: blood. Source of these receptors: a woman in her fifties or sixties in good health.

The chain is built from TRBV12-3 or TRBV12-4 and TRBJ2-1; the D gene is possibly TRBD2 (6 bases). The CDR3 runs 13 residues. The V and J ends lost 3 bases and 8 bases respectively, with 11 bases between them. In nucleotides, the CDR3 is TGTGCCAGCAGTTTCGGGGGTGTCGATGAGCAGTTCTTC. It specifies CASSFGGVDEQFF.

This clone was counted a single time. The DNA of the CDR3 is TGTGCCACCAGCAGAGCTTTACAGGCCGAGAATGAGCAGTTCTTC. Its translation: CATSRALQAENEQFF. The rearrangement links TRBV15 to TRBJ2-1; tentative D call: TRBD1 (5 bases). Trimming removed 1 base from V and 7 bases from J, with 14 bases in between. CDR3 length equals 15 residues. CDR1 LNHNV and CDR2 YYDKDF come from the germline V gene (reference sequence).

The V call is TRBV24-1, the J call TRBJ1-2, with 7 bases aligning to TRBD1. The CDR3 is 15 amino acids. V was clipped by 4 bases and J by 1 base; unmatched bases: 5. From germline, CDR1 is KGHDR and CDR2 SFDVKD. CDR3 residues: CATSEDRLDNYGYTF. CDR3 coding DNA: TGTGCCACCAGTGAGGACAGGCTTGATAACTATGGCTACACCTTC.

The CDR3 is CASSAFSGAVAFF. For the CDR3, the DNA is TGTGCCAGCAGTGCTTTTTCGGGGGCAGTAGCTTTCTTT. The chain has TRBV2 and TRBJ1-1, with D possibly being TRBD1 (6 bases). V was cut by 4 bases and J by 10 bases, with 16 bases left in between. The CDR3 is 13 residues long. Germline values: CDR1 SNHLY, CDR2 FYNNEI.

This chain uses TRBV29-1 with TRBJ1-2; D not certain. V lost 4 bases and J 8 bases, leaving 11 bases between the germline ends. The CDR3 is 11 residues long. In germline, CDR1 is SQVTM, CDR2 ANQGSEA. The CDR3, as DNA: TGCAGCGTTGCCGGGCAGAGGGGCTACACCTTC. The encoded protein is CSVAGQRGYTF.

V and J are TRBV30 and TRBJ1-6; the D gene is possibly TRBD1 (6 bases). The CDR3 covers 14 residues. Germline V lookup: CDR1 GTSNPN, CDR2 SVGIG (reference sequence). Trimming pared 5 bases from V and 7 bases from J, leaving 15 bases between. CDR3 DNA: TGTGCCTGGTCTTCAGGACAGAAAAATTCACCCCTCCACTTT. This codes for CAWSSGQKNSPLHF.

The V gene is TRBV19, the J gene TRBJ1-1; unclear D gene. CDR1 LNHDA and CDR2 SQIVND come from the germline V gene (reference sequence). V was trimmed by 3 bases and J by 1 base, leaving 9 bases between them. The CDR3 is 14 amino acids. The CDR3 is CASSIGRTNTEAFF. As DNA, the CDR3 is TGTGCCAGTAGTATCGGCCGGACGAACACTGAAGCTTTCTTT.

CDR3 sequence reads: CASSPPSLGLRSGNTIYF. The CDR3 DNA reads as TGTGCCAGCTCACCACCGAGCCTAGGCCTACGCTCTGGAAACACCATATATTTT. The rearrangement joins TRBV18 to TRBJ1-3; D unresolved. CDR1 is KGHSH and CDR2 is LQKENI in the germline V gene. The CDR3 runs to 18 residues. V lost 0 bases and J 0 bases, leaving 15 bases between the germline ends.

As for this clone: This same CDR3 is encoded by further DNA sequences in the sample. The CDR3 DNA follows: TGTGCCAGCAGGGGGCAGGGGGGGACAGATACGCAGTATTTT. Its translation: CASRGQGGTDTQYF. The chain is built from TRBV2 and TRBJ2-3, with D possibly called TRBD1 or TRBD2 (7 bases each). The germline V gene has CDR1 SNHLY and CDR2 FYNNEI. V lost 6 bases and J 3 bases, leaving 13 bases between the germline ends. CDR3 length: 14 amino acids.

The gene calls are TRBV9 and TRBJ2-1, with TRBD2 matching 10 bases. This CDR3 comprises 16 residues. Trimming took 0 bases from V and 4 from J; bases not matched to a gene: 4. Germline V gene sequence: CDR1 SGDLS, CDR2 YYNGEE. The chain's CDR3 is CASSVEEAGGYNEQFF. The DNA for the CDR3 is TGTGCCAGCAGCGTAGAAGAAGCGGGGGGGTACAATGAGCAGTTCTTC.

The J gene is TRBJ2-3, the V gene TRBV30; D may match TRBD1 or TRBD2 (5 bases each). There are 13 residues in the CDR3. Between the trimmed V and J ends, which lost 2 bases and 5 bases, there was a span of 11 bases. Germline V gene lookup returns CDR1 GTSNPN and CDR2 SVGIG (reference sequence). CDR3 in DNA: TGTGCCTGGAGTCCACGTGGGGGAGATACGCAGTATTTT. It codes for CAWSPRGGDTQYF.

V gene TRBV2 combines with J gene TRBJ1-2; D is unresolved. This CDR3 is built from 12 residues. The germline V gene encodes CDR1 SNHLY and CDR2 FYNNEI. V was pared by 8 bases and J by 3 bases, with 10 bases between. The CDR3 protein is CASSAGDYGYTF. For the CDR3, the DNA is TGTGCCAGCTCCGCGGGTGACTATGGCTACACCTTC.

V gene TRBV5-1 combines with J gene TRBJ2-7; a weak D match, TRBD2 (5 bases). V was trimmed by 3 bases and J by 5 bases, leaving 9 bases between them. Germline V lookup: CDR1 SGHRS, CDR2 YFSETQ. The CDR3 extends over 12 amino acids. The CDR3 sequence is CASSSGMDEQYF. The CDR3 DNA reads as TGCGCCAGCAGCTCGGGAATGGACGAGCAGTACTTC.

The gene calls are TRBV7-2 and TRBJ1-1; possibly TRBD1 for D (5 bases). V lost 3 bases and J 0 bases, leaving 8 bases between the germline ends. This CDR3 spans 14 amino acids. Germline values: CDR1 SGHTA, CDR2 FQGNSA. DNA for the CDR3: TGTGCCAGCAGCTTGGGGGGGATGAACACTGAAGCTTTCTTT. Translation gives CASSLGGMNTEAFF. Full variable domain (remainder filled in from reference TRBV7-2 and TRBJ1-1): GAGVSQSPSNKVTEKGKDVELRCDPISGHTALYWYRQSLGQGLEFLIYFQGNSAPDKSGLPSDRFSAERTGGSVSTLTIQRTQQEDSAVYLCASSLGGMNTEAFFGQGTRLTVV.

This clone was seen a few times. V usage is TRBV19 and J usage is TRBJ1-5; D ambiguous. CDR3 length: 13 residues. Germline loops: CDR1 LNHDA, CDR2 SQIVND (reference sequence). Deletions cut 5 bases from V and 7 bases from J, with 12 bases between. The CDR3 DNA follows: TGTGCCAGTAGTGTACATCTTCGCCAGCCCCAGCATTTT. Protein sequence: CASSVHLRQPQHF.

CDR3 bases: TGTGCCTGGAGTGCCCAGGGGACCGGGGAGCTGTTTTTT. Amino acid sequence: CAWSAQGTGELFF. The chain carries TRBV30 and TRBJ2-2; D is perhaps TRBD1 (6 bases). Trimming stripped 1 base from V and 5 bases from J, with 8 bases between. This CDR3 region has 13 residues. Germline values: CDR1 GTSNPN, CDR2 SVGIG (reference sequence).

V is TRBV29-1 and J is TRBJ2-7; 9 bases map to TRBD1. The trim removed 7 bases at V and 4 bases at J, leaving 8 bases unmatched. Per the germline V gene, CDR1 is SQVTM and CDR2 is ANQGSEA. This CDR3 comprises 13 residues. DNA of the CDR3: TGCAGCGCCGGGACAGGGAAACTATACGAGCAGTACTTC. Its protein is CSAGTGKLYEQYF.

The gene calls are TRBV7-2 and TRBJ2-1, with a weak D call TRBD1 (5 bases). Germline CDR1 and CDR2: SGHTA and FQGNSA. The CDR3 loop spans 14 amino acids. V was shortened by 5 bases and J by 7 bases, with 15 bases between the two germline ends. CDR3 residues: CASSPRGLRNEQFF. DNA for the CDR3: TGTGCCAGCAGCCCTAGGGGCCTTAGGAATGAGCAGTTCTTC. The full variable domain, with the rest looked up from reference TRBV7-2 and TRBJ2-1, is GAGVSQSPSNKVTEKGKDVELRCDPISGHTALYWYRQSLGQGLEFLIYFQGNSAPDKSGLPSDRFSAERTGGSVSTLTIQRTQQEDSAVYLCASSPRGLRNEQFFGPGTRLTVL.

This clone was observed a few times. This sequence joins TRBV6-5 and TRBJ1-2, with TRBD1 as a possible D gene (5 bases). V was cut by 2 bases and J by 8 bases, with 21 bases left in between. Germline V lookup: CDR1 MNHEY, CDR2 SVGAGI. The CDR3 is 16 amino acids. The CDR3 bases are TGTGCCAGCAGTTACATAGACGCTAGACAGATTGAAGGCTACACCTTC. Its protein is CASSYIDARQIEGYTF.

V usage is TRBV4-1 and J usage is TRBJ1-4; possibly TRBD1 for D (5 bases). The CDR3 runs to 13 residues. The V and J ends lost 4 bases and 13 bases respectively, with 16 bases between them. Germline CDR1 and CDR2: MGHRA and YSYEKL. The chain's CDR3 is CASSPRGPTSLFF. DNA of the CDR3: TGCGCCAGCAGCCCGAGGGGACCGACCTCACTGTTTTTT.

The chain is built from TRBV11-2 and TRBJ2-7; D gene ambiguous. With 0 bases removed from V and 6 bases from J, the gap between germline ends came to 12 bases. Germline V gene lookup returns CDR1 SGHAT and CDR2 FQNNGV. The CDR3 length is 14 residues. CDR3 in amino acids: CASSLDLLGGEQYF. The CDR3 region has the DNA TGTGCCAGCAGCTTAGACCTCCTGGGTGGCGAGCAGTACTTC.

CDR3 DNA sequence: TGTGCCTGGAGTGACAGCCCTAATTCACCCCTCCACTTT. The encoded protein is CAWSDSPNSPLHF. The chain couples TRBV30 to TRBJ1-6; D unclear. V gave up 1 base and J gave up 6 bases, with 7 bases separating them. CDR3 length: 13 amino acids. CDR1 GTSNPN and CDR2 SVGIG come from the germline V gene (reference sequence).

This chain uses TRBV5-4 with TRBJ1-3; D gene uncertain. V lost 4 bases and J lost 4, with 6 bases in between. Germline V lookup: CDR1 SGHNT, CDR2 YYREEE (reference sequence). The length of the CDR3 is 12 residues. The CDR3 here is CASSDLGNTIYF. The CDR3, as DNA: TGTGCCAGCAGCGACCTCGGAAACACCATATATTTT.

The chain recombines TRBV9 with TRBJ1-6, with TRBD1 matching 8 bases. The CDR3 consists of 16 residues. Germline CDR1 SGDLS, CDR2 YYNGEE. The V and J ends lost 7 bases and 9 bases, in that order; junction bases with no gene match: 15. The CDR3 bases are TGTGCCAGCGGGAGGAGGACAGGGTCCTTTGGTTCACCCCTCCACTTT. Its protein is CASGRRTGSFGSPLHF.